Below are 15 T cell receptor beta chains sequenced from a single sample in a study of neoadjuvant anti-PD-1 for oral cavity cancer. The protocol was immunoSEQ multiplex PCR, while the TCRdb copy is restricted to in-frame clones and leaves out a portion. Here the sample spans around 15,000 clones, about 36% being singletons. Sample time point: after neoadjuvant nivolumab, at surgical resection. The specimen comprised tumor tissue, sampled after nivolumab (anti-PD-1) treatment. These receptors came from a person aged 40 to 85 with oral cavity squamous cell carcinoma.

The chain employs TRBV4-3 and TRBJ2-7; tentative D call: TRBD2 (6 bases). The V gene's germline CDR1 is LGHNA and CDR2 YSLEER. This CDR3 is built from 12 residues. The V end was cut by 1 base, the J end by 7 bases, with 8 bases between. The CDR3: CASSQARGEQYF. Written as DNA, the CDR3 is TGCGCCAGCAGCCAAGCACGGGGGGAGCAGTACTTC.

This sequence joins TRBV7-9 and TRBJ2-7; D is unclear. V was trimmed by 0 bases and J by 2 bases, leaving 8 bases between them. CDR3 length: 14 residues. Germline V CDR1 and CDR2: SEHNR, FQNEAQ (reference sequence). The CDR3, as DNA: TGTGCCAGCAGCTTAGCGGGGATTCCCTACGAGCAGTACTTC. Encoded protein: CASSLAGIPYEQYF.

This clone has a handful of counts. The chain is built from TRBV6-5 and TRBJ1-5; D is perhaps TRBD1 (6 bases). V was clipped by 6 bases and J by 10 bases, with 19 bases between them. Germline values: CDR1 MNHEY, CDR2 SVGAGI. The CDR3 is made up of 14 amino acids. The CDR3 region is CASSRAGGGGPQHF. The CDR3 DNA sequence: TGTGCCAGCAGCAGAGCCGGGGGGGGCGGTCCCCAGCATTTT.

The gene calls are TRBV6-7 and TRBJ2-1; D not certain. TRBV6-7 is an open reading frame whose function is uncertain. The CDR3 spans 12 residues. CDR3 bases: TGTACCCCAAGTAAGAAAGACAATGAGCAGTTCTTC. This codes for CTPSKKDNEQFF.

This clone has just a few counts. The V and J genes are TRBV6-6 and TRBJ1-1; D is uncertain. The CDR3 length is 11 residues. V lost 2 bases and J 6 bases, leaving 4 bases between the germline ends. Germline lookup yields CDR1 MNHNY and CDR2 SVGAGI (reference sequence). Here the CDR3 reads CASSYGAEAFF. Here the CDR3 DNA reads TGTGCCAGCAGTTACGGTGCTGAAGCTTTCTTT.

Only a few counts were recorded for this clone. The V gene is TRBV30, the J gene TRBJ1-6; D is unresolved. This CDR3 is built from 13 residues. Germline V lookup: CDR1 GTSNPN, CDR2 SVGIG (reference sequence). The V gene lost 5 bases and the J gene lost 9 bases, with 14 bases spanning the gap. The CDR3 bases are TGTGCCTGGGCCAGCTCAGATTTTTCACCCCTCCACTTT. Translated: CAWASSDFSPLHF.

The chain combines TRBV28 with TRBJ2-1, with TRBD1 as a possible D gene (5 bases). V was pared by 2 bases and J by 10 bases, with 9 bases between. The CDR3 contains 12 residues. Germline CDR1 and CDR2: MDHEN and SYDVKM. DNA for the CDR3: TGTGCCAGCAGTTTAGCCAGGGCCGAGCAGTTCTTC. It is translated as CASSLARAEQFF.

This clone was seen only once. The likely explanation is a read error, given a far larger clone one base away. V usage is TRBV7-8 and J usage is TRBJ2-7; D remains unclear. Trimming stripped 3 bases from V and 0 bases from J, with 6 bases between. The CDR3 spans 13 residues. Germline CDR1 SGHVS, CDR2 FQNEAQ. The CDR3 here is CASSLSSSYEQYF. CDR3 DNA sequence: TGTGCCAGCAGCTTGTCCAGCTCCTACGAGCAGTACTTC.

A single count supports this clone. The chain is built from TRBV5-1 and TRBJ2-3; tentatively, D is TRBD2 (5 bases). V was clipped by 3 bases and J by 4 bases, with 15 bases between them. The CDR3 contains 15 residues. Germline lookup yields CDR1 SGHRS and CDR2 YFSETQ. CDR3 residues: CASSYVGVVADTQYF. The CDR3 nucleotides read TGCGCCAGCAGCTACGTCGGGGTGGTCGCAGATACGCAGTATTTT.

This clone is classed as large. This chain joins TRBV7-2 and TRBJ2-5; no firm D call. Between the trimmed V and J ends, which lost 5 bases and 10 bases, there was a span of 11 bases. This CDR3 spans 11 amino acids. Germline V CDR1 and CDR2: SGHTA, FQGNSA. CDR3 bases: TGTGCCAGCAGCCCTCACTATGGCCAGTACTTC. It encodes CASSPHYGQYF.

CDR3: CASSFYGGAPGGANVLTF. For the CDR3, the DNA is TGTGCCAGCAGCTTCTATGGGGGGGCGCCCGGTGGGGCCAACGTCCTGACTTTC. The chain employs TRBV5-6 and TRBJ2-6; tentative D call: TRBD2 (7 bases). Trimming removed 2 bases from V and 3 bases from J, with 18 bases in between. CDR1 is SGHDT, CDR2 YYEEEE, per germline. The CDR3 runs to 18 residues. The variable domain in full, completed from reference TRBV5-6 and TRBJ2-6, reads DAGVTQSPTHLIKTRGQQVTLRCSPKSGHDTVSWYQQALGQGPQFIFQYYEEEERQRGNFPDRFSGHQFPNYSSELNVNALLLGDSALYLCASSFYGGAPGGANVLTFGAGSRLTVL.

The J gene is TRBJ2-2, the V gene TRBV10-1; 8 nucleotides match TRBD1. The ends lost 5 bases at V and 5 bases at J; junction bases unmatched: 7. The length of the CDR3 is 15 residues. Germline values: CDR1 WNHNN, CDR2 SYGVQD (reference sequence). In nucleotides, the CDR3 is TGCGCCAGCAGTTCCGGACAGGGCAATACCGGGGAGCTGTTTTTT. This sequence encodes CASSSGQGNTGELFF.

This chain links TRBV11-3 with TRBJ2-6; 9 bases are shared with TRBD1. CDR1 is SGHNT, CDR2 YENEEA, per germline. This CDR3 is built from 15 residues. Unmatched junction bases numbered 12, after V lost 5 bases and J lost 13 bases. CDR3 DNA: TGTGCCAGCAGCCTTCAAGGACAGGGGACGTCGGTCCTGACTTTC. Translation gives CASSLQGQGTSVLTF.

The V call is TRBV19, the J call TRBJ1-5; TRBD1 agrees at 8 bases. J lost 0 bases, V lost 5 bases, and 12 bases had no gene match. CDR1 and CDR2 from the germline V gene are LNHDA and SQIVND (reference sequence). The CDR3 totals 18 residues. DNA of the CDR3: TGTGCCAGTAGTTACGGACAGGGATGGCGTTATAGCAATCAGCCCCAGCATTTT. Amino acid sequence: CASSYGQGWRYSNQPQHF.

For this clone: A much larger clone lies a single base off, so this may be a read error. CDR3 nucleotides: TGTGCCAGCAGCGTTGGGACAGAAGAGACCCAGTACTTC. It specifies CASSVGTEETQYF. The gene calls are TRBV9 and TRBJ2-5; 7 bases are shared with TRBD1. CDR1 SGDLS and CDR2 YYNGEE come from the germline V gene. Trimming cost V 2 bases and J 3 bases; bases outside gene matches: 1. The CDR3 loop spans 13 amino acids.